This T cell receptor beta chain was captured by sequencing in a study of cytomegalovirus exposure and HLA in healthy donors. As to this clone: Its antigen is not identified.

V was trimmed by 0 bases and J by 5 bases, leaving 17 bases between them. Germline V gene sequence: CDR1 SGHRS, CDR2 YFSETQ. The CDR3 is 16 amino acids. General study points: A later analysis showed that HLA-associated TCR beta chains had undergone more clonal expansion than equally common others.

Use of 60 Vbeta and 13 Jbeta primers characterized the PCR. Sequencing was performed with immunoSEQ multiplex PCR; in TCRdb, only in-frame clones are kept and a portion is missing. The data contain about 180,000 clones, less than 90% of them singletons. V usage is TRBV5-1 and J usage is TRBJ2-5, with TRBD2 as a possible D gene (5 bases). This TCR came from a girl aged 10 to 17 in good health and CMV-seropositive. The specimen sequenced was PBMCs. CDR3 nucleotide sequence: TGCGCCAGCAGCTTGGAGGCTAGACGGGGATGGGAGACCCAGTACTTC. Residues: CASSLEARRGWETQYF.